The source of this TCR beta chain is a study of T cell changes during pregnancy in multiple sclerosis. TCRdb's copy holds only in-frame clones and misses some; the assay was immunoSEQ multiplex PCR. Among some 60,000 clones listed, approximately 90% were seen once. The V gene's germline CDR1 is MGHDK and CDR2 SYGVNS. The CDR3 consists of 13 residues. The V gene lost 8 bases and the J gene lost 9 bases, with 14 bases spanning the gap. The receptor was isolated from a female donor with multiple sclerosis, enrolled in a pregnancy study. The genes are TRBV25-1 and TRBJ1-6, with D maybe TRBD1 (5 bases). Sequencing used CD4+ T cells from peripheral blood mononuclear cells, obtained in the first trimester of pregnancy. In nucleotides, the CDR3 is TGTGCCAGCCGCAGGGAATTGGTTTCACCCCTCCACTTT. Translated, it gives CASRRELVSPLHF. Full variable domain (missing parts from reference TRBV25-1 and TRBJ1-6): EADIYQTPRYLVIGTGKKITLECSQTMGHDKMYWYQQDPGMELHLIHYSYGVNSTEKGDLSSESTVSRIRTEHFPLTLESARPSHTSQYLCASRRELVSPLHFGNGTRLTVT.